The 20 T cell receptor beta chains in this list originate from one sample, sequenced in a study of beta chain features in type 1 diabetes. General study findings and limits: Significant though moderate, a shortening of TCRB CDR3s appeared in all four CD4+ subsets of Type 1 diabetes patients.

The whole isolated RNA underwent reverse transcription, so sequencing captured expressed TCRB transcripts. Sequencing was performed with immunoSEQ multiplex PCR; in TCRdb, only in-frame clones are kept and a portion is missing. The table has some 640,000 clones, 11% to 15% seen once. These TCRs are of unknown antigen specificity. Sequenced: naive CD4+ T cells from blood. The receptor source for this set is a man in his late teens or twenties with type 1 diabetes.

This clone was counted a few times. V usage is TRBV5-6 and J usage is TRBJ1-4; D possibly corresponds to TRBD1 (5 bases). V lost 2 bases to trimming and J lost 7 bases, with 18 bases between them. The CDR3 has 16 residues. The V gene's germline CDR1 is SGHDT and CDR2 YYEEEE. The CDR3 region is CASSFRNPGRGEKLFF. CDR3 bases: TGTGCCAGCAGCTTTCGGAACCCAGGGAGGGGTGAAAAACTGTTTTTT.

V is TRBV6-6 and J is TRBJ1-5; D is ambiguous. Germline CDR1 MNHNY, CDR2 SVGAGI (reference sequence). V was clipped by 5 bases and J by 1 base, with 12 bases between them. The CDR3 covers 15 residues. The CDR3 protein is CASSQVSGSNQPQHF. The DNA of the CDR3 is TGTGCCAGCAGTCAGGTGTCGGGGAGCAATCAGCCCCAGCATTTT.

The chain uses TRBV29-1 and TRBJ1-5, with D tentatively TRBD1 (5 bases). Germline lookup yields CDR1 SQVTM and CDR2 ANQGSEA. The V gene lost 6 bases and the J gene lost 7 bases, with 16 bases spanning the gap. CDR3 length equals 13 residues. CDR3 sequence (DNA): TGCAGCGTACGATCGGGACCGCGACAGCCCCAGCATTTT. Translation gives CSVRSGPRQPQHF.

J is TRBJ1-5 and V is TRBV28; weak D call: TRBD1 (5 bases). Germline CDR1 and CDR2: MDHEN and SYDVKM. The V end lost 3 bases, the J end lost 2 bases, and 11 bases lay between the germline ends. This CDR3 region has 15 residues. In DNA, the CDR3 is TGTGCCAGCAGTTTTGGGGGGGGAGGCAATCAGCCCCAGCATTTT. Translating gives CASSFGGGGNQPQHF.

The V call is TRBV4-3, the J call TRBJ2-7, with unresolved D. The CDR3 consists of 14 residues. The germline gives CDR1 LGHNA, CDR2 YSLEER. V was pared by 1 base and J by 0 bases, with 7 bases between. The CDR3 DNA reads TGCGCCAGCAGCCAAGTAAGCAGCTCCTACGAGCAGTACTTC. It specifies CASSQVSSSYEQYF.

Only a few counts were recorded for this clone. J is TRBJ2-2 and V is TRBV10-3; 7 nucleotides agree with TRBD2. V was pared by 5 bases and J by 6 bases, with 6 bases of the junction left unmatched. The CDR3 consists of 14 residues. The germline gives CDR1 ENHRY, CDR2 SYGVKD. The CDR3 DNA reads as TGTGCCATCAGTACGACTAGCCAGGCCGGGGAGCTGTTTTTT. It encodes CAISTTSQAGELFF.

This clone was recorded a few times. The chain uses TRBV13 and TRBJ1-1; D is possibly TRBD1 (6 bases). Trimming left V 6 bases short and J 6 bases short, with 20 bases between. This CDR3 spans 15 amino acids. CDR1 is PRHDT and CDR2 is FYEKMQ in the germline V gene (reference sequence). The CDR3 DNA is TGTGCCAGCAGTCGACCTCAGGGGATTAGGTCTGAAGCTTTCTTT. Translating gives CASSRPQGIRSEAFF.

On this clone itself: Within the sample, other DNA sequences also encode this same CDR3. The genes are TRBV6-1 and TRBJ2-2; possibly TRBD1 or TRBD2 for D (5 bases each). The CDR3 covers 15 residues. Germline CDR1 MNHNS, CDR2 SASEGT. V dropped 6 bases and J dropped 0 bases, with 11 bases sitting between them. CDR3 in amino acids: CASSSGDANTGELFF. The CDR3 nucleotides are TGTGCCAGCAGCAGTGGGGACGCGAACACCGGGGAGCTGTTTTTT.

The sample holds a few counts of this clone. As DNA, the CDR3 is TGCGCCAGCAGCCAAGATCGGACTAGCATTTACAATGAGCAGTTCTTC. It translates to CASSQDRTSIYNEQFF. V usage is TRBV4-1 and J usage is TRBJ2-1; the match to TRBD2 covers 8 bases. The ends lost 0 bases at V and 4 bases at J; junction bases unmatched: 5. Germline V gene lookup returns CDR1 MGHRA and CDR2 YSYEKL. The CDR3 has 16 residues.

This clone has only a few counts. CDR3 region: CASTRTEWEGPEAFF. CDR3 sequence (DNA): TGTGCCAGCACCCGCACGGAGTGGGAAGGGCCAGAAGCTTTCTTT. The V call is TRBV5-4, the J call TRBJ1-1, with D unresolved. Trimming shortened V by 6 bases and J by 8 bases, and 23 bases separated the two germline ends. Germline-derived CDR1 and CDR2 are SGHNT and YYREEE (reference sequence). CDR3 length equals 15 residues.

This clone was recorded a few times. The rearrangement links TRBV19 to TRBJ2-3, with 11 bases lining up with TRBD2. The V gene's germline CDR1 is LNHDA and CDR2 SQIVND (reference sequence). V dropped 9 bases and J dropped 5; count of bases not matched to a gene: 10. There are 15 residues in the CDR3. This chain's CDR3 is CARELAGGPKDTQYF. In DNA form, the CDR3 reads TGTGCCAGAGAATTAGCGGGAGGGCCGAAAGATACGCAGTATTTT.

The J gene is TRBJ2-1, the V gene TRBV7-3; D is tentatively TRBD1 or TRBD2 (5 bases each). Germline V CDR1 and CDR2: SGHTA, FQGTGA. CDR3 length: 14 amino acids. With 2 bases removed from V and 9 bases from J, the gap between germline ends came to 14 bases. The CDR3 is CASSLVGAASEQFF. CDR3 DNA: TGTGCCAGCAGCTTAGTCGGGGCAGCCAGTGAGCAGTTCTTC. Based on the CDR3 plus reference TRBV7-3 and TRBJ2-1, the full variable domain is GAGVSQTPSNKVTEKGKYVELRCDPISGHTALYWYRQSLGQGPEFLIYFQGTGAADDSGLPNDRFFAVRPEGSVSTLKIQRTERGDSAVYLCASSLVGAASEQFFGPGTRLTVL.

A few counts support this clone. The chain links TRBV7-9 to TRBJ2-5; 8 bases match TRBD1. The J segment lost 5 bases and the V segment lost 6 bases, leaving 8 bases of the junction unmatched. This CDR3 is built from 14 residues. Germline loops: CDR1 SEHNR, CDR2 FQNEAQ (reference sequence). Here the CDR3 reads CASREDRAIETQYF. CDR3 DNA: TGTGCCAGCAGAGAGGACAGGGCAATTGAGACCCAGTACTTC.

For this clone: This specimen includes other DNA sequences encoding the same CDR3. The genes are TRBV5-1 and TRBJ2-1; TRBD2 aligns across 8 bases. Per the germline V gene, CDR1 is SGHRS and CDR2 is YFSETQ. V lost 0 bases and J lost 4; bases outside the gene matches: 6. This CDR3 is built from 16 residues. DNA of the CDR3: TGCGCCAGCAGCTTGGGTCTAGCGGGCTCTTACAATGAGCAGTTCTTC. It yields the protein CASSLGLAGSYNEQFF.

This chain uses TRBV29-1 with TRBJ2-3; the D call may be TRBD1 or TRBD2 (5 bases each). The CDR3 totals 14 residues. Germline values: CDR1 SQVTM, CDR2 ANQGSEA. Trimming left V 3 bases short and J 1 base short, with 11 bases between. The CDR3 DNA is TGCAGCGTTGAGGGGGATCCTCGCACAGATACGCAGTATTTT. Its translation: CSVEGDPRTDTQYF.

This chain joins TRBV19 and TRBJ2-2, with D possibly being TRBD2 (5 bases). CDR3 length equals 14 residues. With 6 bases removed from V and 5 bases from J, the gap between germline ends came to 13 bases. Germline CDR1 and CDR2: LNHDA and SQIVND (reference sequence). Here the CDR3 reads CASSPGRGTGELFF. The CDR3 nucleotides read TGTGCCAGTAGCCCCGGCCGCGGGACCGGGGAGCTGTTTTTT.

This clone showed up just a few times. V and J are TRBV30 and TRBJ1-3; 8 nucleotides align to TRBD1. CDR1 GTSNPN and CDR2 SVGIG come from the germline V gene (reference sequence). V lost 3 bases and J lost 2; bases outside the gene matches: 3. The length of the CDR3 is 14 residues. In nucleotides, the CDR3 is TGTGCCTGGAGGGCGACAGGGGCTGGAAACACCATATATTTT. Protein sequence: CAWRATGAGNTIYF.

The sample holds one count of this clone. This rearrangement joins TRBV11-1 to TRBJ2-2; perhaps TRBD2 as D (5 bases). Deletions cut 2 bases from V and 5 bases from J, with 9 bases between. The germline V gene has CDR1 SGHAT and CDR2 FQDESV (reference sequence). The CDR3 is 14 amino acids. In DNA, the CDR3 is TGTGCCAGCAGCTTATATGAGGGAACCGGGGAGCTGTTTTTT. Encoded protein: CASSLYEGTGELFF. Supplemented by reference TRBV11-1 and TRBJ2-2, the full variable domain reads EAEVAQSPRYKITEKSQAVAFWCDPISGHATLYWYRQILGQGPELLVQFQDESVVDDSQLPKDRFSAERLKGVDSTLKIQPAELGDSAMYLCASSLYEGTGELFFGEGSRLTVL.

This clone was detected once. This sequence joins TRBV28 and TRBJ1-2, with D unresolved. This CDR3 spans 16 amino acids. Trimming took 6 bases from V and 2 from J, leaving 19 bases between them. CDR1 is MDHEN, CDR2 SYDVKM, per germline. CDR3 sequence: CASRRFQDHRNYGYTF. The CDR3 DNA is TGTGCCAGCAGGCGGTTCCAAGACCATCGCAACTATGGCTACACCTTC.

The chain employs TRBV30 and TRBJ1-1; TRBD1 might be the D (5 bases). CDR3 length: 11 residues. CDR1 and CDR2 from the germline V gene are GTSNPN and SVGIG (reference sequence). Trimming took off 8 bases at V and 4 bases at J, with 11 bases between the two ends. This chain's CDR3 is CAGTSPTEAFF. CDR3 DNA: TGTGCCGGGACGTCCCCCACTGAAGCTTTCTTT.